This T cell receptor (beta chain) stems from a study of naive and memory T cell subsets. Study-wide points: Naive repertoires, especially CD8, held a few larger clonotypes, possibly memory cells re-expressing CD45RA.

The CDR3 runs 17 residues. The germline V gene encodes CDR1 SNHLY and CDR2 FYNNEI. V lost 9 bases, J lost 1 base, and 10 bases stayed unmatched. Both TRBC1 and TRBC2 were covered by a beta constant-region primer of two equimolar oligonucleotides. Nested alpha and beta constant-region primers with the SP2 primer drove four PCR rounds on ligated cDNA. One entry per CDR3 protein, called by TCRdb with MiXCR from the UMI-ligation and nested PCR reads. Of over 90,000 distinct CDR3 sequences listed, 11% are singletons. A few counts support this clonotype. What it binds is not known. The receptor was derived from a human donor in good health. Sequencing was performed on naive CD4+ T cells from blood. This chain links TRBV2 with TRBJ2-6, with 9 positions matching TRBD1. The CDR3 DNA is TGTGCCAGGTCTCCGGGACAGGGTTCTTCTGGGGCCAACGTCCTGACTTTC. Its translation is CARSPGQGSSGANVLTF. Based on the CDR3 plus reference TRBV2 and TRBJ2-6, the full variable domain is EPEVTQTPSHQVTQMGQEVILRCVPISNHLYFYWYRQILGQKVEFLVSFYNNEISEKSEIFDDQFSVERPDGSNFTLKIRSTKLEDSAMYFCARSPGQGSSGANVLTFGAGSRLTVL.